A selection of T cell receptor beta chains follows, all from one sample in a study of T cells in localized non-small cell lung cancer. Only in-frame clones appear in the TCRdb table, and some are missing; sequencing was by immunoSEQ multiplex PCR. The sample contains more than 950 clones, 22% of which appear only once. Sequencing was performed on normal lung tissue next to the tumor, taken before any cancer treatment. The receptors derive from a woman between 35 and 75 years old with stage I lung adenocarcinoma. Each CDR3 is given with its conserved first and last residue. Each record gives: clone size, V gene, CDR3 length, D gene, J gene, CDR3 DNA, CDR3 protein. The D gene is left open where the match is weak. The size entry is marked missing in some rows and otherwise reads once, few, many or a size class.

clone_size: -; v_call: TRBV29-1; cdr3_length: 13; d_call: TRBD1; j_call: TRBJ2-3; cdr3_nt: TGCAGCGCCGTGGACAGGGTTCCGGATACGCAGTATTTT; cdr3_aa: CSAVDRVPDTQYF
clone_size: large; v_call: TRBV18; cdr3_length: 14; d_call: -; j_call: TRBJ1-1; cdr3_nt: TGTGCCAGCTCACCAGGGGATAGGAACACTGAAGCTTTCTTT; cdr3_aa: CASSPGDRNTEAFF
clone_size: -; v_call: TRBV18; cdr3_length: 13; d_call: -; j_call: TRBJ2-5; cdr3_nt: TGTGCCAGCTCAGTGGGGTACCAAGAGACCCAGTACTTC; cdr3_aa: CASSVGYQETQYF
clone_size: few; v_call: TRBV11-3; cdr3_length: 16; d_call: -; j_call: TRBJ2-5; cdr3_nt: TGTGCCAGCAGCTTAGGCCCGGCAGGGGTCCAAGAGACCCAGTACTTC; cdr3_aa: CASSLGPAGVQETQYF
clone_size: few; v_call: TRBV6-8; cdr3_length: 13; d_call: -; j_call: TRBJ1-5; cdr3_nt: TGTGCCAGCAGTATCCGGGCGAATCAGCCCCAGCATTTT; cdr3_aa: CASSIRANQPQHF
clone_size: few; v_call: TRBV28; cdr3_length: 14; d_call: TRBD1; j_call: TRBJ1-6; cdr3_nt: TGTGCCAGCGGTATAGGACAGGGCAATTCACCCCTCCACTTT; cdr3_aa: CASGIGQGNSPLHF
clone_size: -; v_call: TRBV6-8; cdr3_length: 14; d_call: TRBD1; j_call: TRBJ1-1; cdr3_nt: TGTGCCAGCAGTCAACCCACAGGGGGCACTGAAGCTTTCTTT; cdr3_aa: CASSQPTGGTEAFF
clone_size: -; v_call: TRBV11-3; cdr3_length: 16; d_call: -; j_call: TRBJ2-5; cdr3_nt: TGTGCCAGCAGCTTAGGATCGGGACTCCCTCAAGAGACCCAGTACTTC; cdr3_aa: CASSLGSGLPQETQYF
clone_size: few; v_call: TRBV28; cdr3_length: 13; d_call: TRBD1; j_call: TRBJ2-3; cdr3_nt: TGTGCCAGCAGTACGATAACCGGGACAGCGCAGTATTTT; cdr3_aa: CASSTITGTAQYF
clone_size: few; v_call: TRBV6-8; cdr3_length: 14; d_call: TRBD1; j_call: TRBJ1-2; cdr3_nt: TGTGCCATCAACCCGACAGGGGGCGCGGTTGGCTACACCTTC; cdr3_aa: CAINPTGGAVGYTF
clone_size: medium-sized; v_call: TRBV7-2; cdr3_length: 13; d_call: -; j_call: TRBJ2-7; cdr3_nt: TGTGCCAGCAGCTTACAAGGGGCCTACGAGCAGTACTTC; cdr3_aa: CASSLQGAYEQYF
clone_size: -; v_call: TRBV30; cdr3_length: 13; d_call: -; j_call: TRBJ1-5; cdr3_nt: TGTGCCTTCGACCGGGGGGGCAATCAGCCCCAGCATTTT; cdr3_aa: CAFDRGGNQPQHF
clone_size: few; v_call: TRBV11-3; cdr3_length: 14; d_call: -; j_call: TRBJ1-2; cdr3_nt: TGTGCCAGCAGCTTACGTGGGGGCGACTATGGCTACACCTTC; cdr3_aa: CASSLRGGDYGYTF
clone_size: -; v_call: TRBV11-3; cdr3_length: 15; d_call: -; j_call: TRBJ2-1; cdr3_nt: TGTGCCAGCAGCTTGCAGGGGAGCTCCTACAATGAGCAGTTCTTC; cdr3_aa: CASSLQGSSYNEQFF
clone_size: hyperexpanded; v_call: TRBV28; cdr3_length: 14; d_call: TRBD2; j_call: TRBJ2-7; cdr3_nt: TGTGCCAGCAGTGTTCTAGCGGGAGAATACGAGCAGTACTTC; cdr3_aa: CASSVLAGEYEQYF
clone_size: -; v_call: TRBV19; cdr3_length: 19; d_call: TRBD1; j_call: TRBJ2-2; cdr3_nt: TGTGCCAGTACCCCGTTCGGTTCCGGACAGGGGGCGAAAAACGGGGAGCTGTTTTTT; cdr3_aa: CASTPFGSGQGAKNGELFF
clone_size: -; v_call: TRBV11-3; cdr3_length: 16; d_call: TRBD1; j_call: TRBJ2-5; cdr3_nt: TGTGCCAGCAGCCCACCATGGACAGGGACCAAAGAGACCCAGTACTTC; cdr3_aa: CASSPPWTGTKETQYF
clone_size: medium-sized; v_call: TRBV11-3; cdr3_length: 15; d_call: -; j_call: TRBJ2-2; cdr3_nt: TGTGCCAGCAGCTTATATGGGGCCGGCACCGGGGAGCTGTTTTTT; cdr3_aa: CASSLYGAGTGELFF
clone_size: few; v_call: TRBV10-2; cdr3_length: 13; d_call: -; j_call: TRBJ2-7; cdr3_nt: TGCGCCAGCAGTGAAGACTCCTCCTACGAGCAGTACTTC; cdr3_aa: CASSEDSSYEQYF
clone_size: few; v_call: TRBV6-8; cdr3_length: 13; d_call: -; j_call: TRBJ2-7; cdr3_nt: TGTGCCAGCACGAACAGCGAAGGGCACGAGCAGTACTTC; cdr3_aa: CASTNSEGHEQYF
clone_size: -; v_call: TRBV11-3; cdr3_length: 14; d_call: -; j_call: TRBJ1-2; cdr3_nt: TGTGCCAGCAGCCCGCAGAGGGAAGCCTATGGCTACACCTTC; cdr3_aa: CASSPQREAYGYTF
clone_size: -; v_call: TRBV15; cdr3_length: 17; d_call: TRBD2; j_call: TRBJ2-1; cdr3_nt: TGTGCCACCAGCAGCCAAGCGGGACCTAGCTCCTACAATGAGCAGTTCTTC; cdr3_aa: CATSSQAGPSSYNEQFF
clone_size: -; v_call: TRBV28; cdr3_length: 17; d_call: TRBD2; j_call: TRBJ2-3; cdr3_nt: TGTGCCAGCAGTTTAGGGGGACTAGCGGTTAGCACAGATACGCAGTATTTT; cdr3_aa: CASSLGGLAVSTDTQYF
clone_size: -; v_call: TRBV11-3; cdr3_length: 14; d_call: TRBD1; j_call: TRBJ2-5; cdr3_nt: TGTGCCAGCAGCTTGGACAGGGGGGGGAAGACCCAGTACTTC; cdr3_aa: CASSLDRGGKTQYF
clone_size: -; v_call: TRBV18; cdr3_length: 16; d_call: -; j_call: TRBJ2-1; cdr3_nt: TGTGCCAGCTCACCACCCGCGAGAAAGCCGTACAATGAGCAGTTCTTC; cdr3_aa: CASSPPARKPYNEQFF
clone_size: -; v_call: TRBV28; cdr3_length: 14; d_call: -; j_call: TRBJ2-3; cdr3_nt: TGTGCCAGCACCCCCGGGGGCGTCTCAGATACGCAGTATTTT; cdr3_aa: CASTPGGVSDTQYF
clone_size: few; v_call: TRBV4-1; cdr3_length: 13; d_call: TRBD1; j_call: TRBJ2-1; cdr3_nt: TGCGCCAGCAGGCGACAGGGGGGAAATGAGCAGTTCTTC; cdr3_aa: CASRRQGGNEQFF
clone_size: -; v_call: TRBV6-8; cdr3_length: 12; d_call: -; j_call: TRBJ1-1; cdr3_nt: TGTGCCAGCAGTTACCTAGGGGTTGAAGCTTTCTTT; cdr3_aa: CASSYLGVEAFF
clone_size: few; v_call: TRBV9; cdr3_length: 16; d_call: -; j_call: TRBJ2-2; cdr3_nt: TGTGCCAGCAGCGGTCGGGACTCCCCCCCCACCGGGGAGCTGTTTTTT; cdr3_aa: CASSGRDSPPTGELFF
clone_size: once; v_call: TRBV29-1; cdr3_length: 13; d_call: -; j_call: TRBJ1-2; cdr3_nt: TGCAGCGTTGAGGGAACAGGGAGGGGTGGCTACACCTTC; cdr3_aa: CSVEGTGRGGYTF
clone_size: few; v_call: TRBV11-3; cdr3_length: 14; d_call: -; j_call: TRBJ2-2; cdr3_nt: TGTGCCAGCAGTATTGGAGTAGGGACCGGGGAGCTGTTTTTT; cdr3_aa: CASSIGVGTGELFF
clone_size: medium-sized; v_call: TRBV4-1; cdr3_length: 16; d_call: TRBD2; j_call: TRBJ2-7; cdr3_nt: TGCGCCAGCAGCCCCTCACGACTAGCGGGATTTTACGAGCAGTACTTC; cdr3_aa: CASSPSRLAGFYEQYF
clone_size: -; v_call: TRBV13; cdr3_length: 14; d_call: TRBD1; j_call: TRBJ1-3; cdr3_nt: TGTGCCAGCAGCTACAGGGGCCCTGGAAACACCATATATTTT; cdr3_aa: CASSYRGPGNTIYF
clone_size: few; v_call: TRBV11-3; cdr3_length: 15; d_call: -; j_call: TRBJ2-3; cdr3_nt: TGTGCCAGCAGCTTAGGTGGGAAAAGGGCAGATACGCAGTATTTT; cdr3_aa: CASSLGGKRADTQYF
clone_size: medium-sized; v_call: TRBV11-3; cdr3_length: 16; d_call: TRBD2; j_call: TRBJ2-5; cdr3_nt: TGTGCCAGCAGCTTGCCTGGAGCGGGGGCACAAGAGACCCAGTACTTC; cdr3_aa: CASSLPGAGAQETQYF
clone_size: few; v_call: TRBV9; cdr3_length: 13; d_call: -; j_call: TRBJ1-4; cdr3_nt: TGTGCCAGTCTCCGGGACGGCGGTGAAAAACTGTTTTTT; cdr3_aa: CASLRDGGEKLFF
clone_size: -; v_call: TRBV9; cdr3_length: 15; d_call: -; j_call: TRBJ2-7; cdr3_nt: TGTGCCAGCAGTGAATATATGAGAAGCTCCTACGAGCAGTACTTC; cdr3_aa: CASSEYMRSSYEQYF
clone_size: -; v_call: TRBV6-8; cdr3_length: 14; d_call: TRBD1; j_call: TRBJ2-2; cdr3_nt: TGTGCCAGCAGTTCGTCGCAGGGGGCCGGGGAGCTGTTTTTT; cdr3_aa: CASSSSQGAGELFF
clone_size: -; v_call: TRBV5-1; cdr3_length: 16; d_call: TRBD1; j_call: TRBJ1-1; cdr3_nt: TGCGCCAGCAGCTTGGGCAATACAGGGGGCGCAGGTGAAGCTTTCTTT; cdr3_aa: CASSLGNTGGAGEAFF
clone_size: -; v_call: TRBV6-8; cdr3_length: 14; d_call: -; j_call: TRBJ2-5; cdr3_nt: TGTGCCAGCAGTTCTCGGACGCCCCAAGAGACCCAGTACTTC; cdr3_aa: CASSSRTPQETQYF
clone_size: few; v_call: TRBV30; cdr3_length: 20; d_call: -; j_call: TRBJ2-3; cdr3_nt: TGTGCCCGTAAAGCCCTGGTATTGGAGGGAGGGGGGGCTCTCACAGATACGCAGTATTTT; cdr3_aa: CARKALVLEGGGALTDTQYF